The 26 T cell receptor beta chains given below trace back to one sample, sequenced in a study of T cells in localized non-small cell lung cancer. Clones were read by immunoSEQ multiplex PCR, and TCRdb kept only the in-frame ones, dropping some. This table holds 26,000 or so clones, roughly 89% found once. This specimen was peripheral blood, taken before any cancer treatment. The receptors here all came from a male donor aged 60 or over with stage I lung adenocarcinoma.

The chain has TRBV2 and TRBJ1-5, with TRBD1 matching over 10 bases. V lost 2 bases and J lost 7; bases outside the gene matches: 5. CDR1 SNHLY and CDR2 FYNNEI come from the germline V gene. The CDR3 runs 15 residues. The CDR3 coding sequence is TGTGCCAGCAGTGAAAAAGGGACAGGGGTCCAGCCCCAGCATTTT. This sequence encodes CASSEKGTGVQPQHF.

CDR3 nucleotide sequence: TGTGCCAGCAGTTCTCGGACAGGGGCCTACAATGAGCAGTTCTTC. It codes for CASSSRTGAYNEQFF. The chain uses TRBV27 and TRBJ2-1; 9 positions match TRBD1. The ends lost 4 bases at V and 2 bases at J; junction bases unmatched: 3. The CDR3 runs to 15 residues. Germline CDR1 reads MNHEY; CDR2 reads SMNVEV (reference sequence).

The gene calls are TRBV2 and TRBJ1-5; unclear D gene. CDR3 size: 15 residues. Trimming left V 5 bases short and J 0 bases short, with 11 bases between. The germline V gene has CDR1 SNHLY and CDR2 FYNNEI. Here the CDR3 DNA reads TGTGCCAGCAGTAAGGATTCGCATAGCAATCAGCCCCAGCATTTT. This gives the protein CASSKDSHSNQPQHF. Full variable domain (remainder filled in from reference TRBV2 and TRBJ1-5): EPEVTQTPSHQVTQMGQEVILRCVPISNHLYFYWYRQILGQKVEFLVSFYNNEISEKSEIFDDQFSVERPDGSNFTLKIRSTKLEDSAMYFCASSKDSHSNQPQHFGDGTRLSIL.

V gene TRBV4-3 combines with J gene TRBJ2-7, with D maybe TRBD1 (5 bases). CDR1 is LGHNA, CDR2 YSLEER, per germline. The V end lost 3 bases, the J end lost 6 bases, and 15 bases lay between the germline ends. The CDR3 consists of 14 residues. The CDR3 nucleotides are TGCGCCAGCAGCCAGGACCTAAGGGGTTCCGAGCAGTACTTC. Translated: CASSQDLRGSEQYF.

V usage is TRBV11-2 and J usage is TRBJ2-2, with 8 positions matching TRBD1. The CDR3 has 14 amino acids. V shed 3 bases, J shed 7 bases, and the junction held 4 bases outside the gene matches. Germline CDR1 SGHAT, CDR2 FQNNGV. The CDR3 sequence: CASSFTGGIGELFF. The CDR3 region has the DNA TGTGCCAGCAGCTTTACAGGGGGAATCGGGGAGCTGTTTTTT.

For the CDR3, the DNA is TGTGCCAGCAGCCAAAACCCGGGACAGGCGTATTATAATTCACCCCTCCACTTT. Its protein is CASSQNPGQAYYNSPLHF. This chain joins TRBV16 and TRBJ1-6; the match to TRBD1 covers 8 bases. V was clipped by 2 bases and J by 4 bases; unmatched bases: 10. This CDR3 is 18 amino acids long. Germline V gives CDR1 KGHSY, CDR2 FQNENV.

The chain is built from TRBV5-1 and TRBJ2-2; the match to TRBD2 covers 10 bases. Germline CDR1 is SGHRS and CDR2 is YFSETQ. This CDR3 comprises 16 residues. Trimming removed 4 bases from V and 6 bases from J; junction bases left unmatched: 9. CDR3 sequence reads: CASSPPSGGVAGELFF. Here the CDR3 DNA reads TGCGCCAGCAGCCCACCGAGCGGGGGGGTCGCCGGGGAGCTGTTTTTT.

The CDR3 region has the DNA TGTGCCAGCAGTTACTGGGAAAGCACTGAAGCTTTCTTT. Protein: CASSYWESTEAFF. The chain joins TRBV6-5 to TRBJ1-1; D unresolved. Germline V lookup: CDR1 MNHEY, CDR2 SVGAGI. V lost 1 base to trimming and J lost 4 bases, with 7 bases between them. The CDR3 is 13 amino acids.

The chain couples TRBV7-2 to TRBJ2-5; D tentatively reads TRBD1 or TRBD2 (5 bases each). This CDR3 region has 15 residues. V was shortened by 5 bases and J by 5 bases, with 18 bases between the two germline ends. The germline gives CDR1 SGHTA, CDR2 FQGNSA. The CDR3 nucleotides read TGTGCCAGCAGCATACAGGCTGGGACGGGGGAGACCCAGTACTTC. Protein sequence: CASSIQAGTGETQYF.

The chain is built from TRBV15 and TRBJ1-5, with D unclear. This CDR3 is built from 15 residues. Trimming pared 0 bases from V and 0 bases from J, leaving 6 bases between. Per the germline V gene, CDR1 is LNHNV and CDR2 is YYDKDF (reference sequence). CDR3 region: CATSREGFSNQPQHF. The CDR3 DNA is TGTGCCACCAGCAGAGAGGGTTTTAGCAATCAGCCCCAGCATTTT.

The CDR3 region has the DNA TGTGCCAGCAGCTTAGCTGGGGCCCCCCACGCTTTCTTT. It specifies CASSLAGAPHAFF. The rearrangement uses TRBV7-2 and TRBJ1-1; TRBD1 is a possible D gene (5 bases). Germline-derived CDR1 and CDR2 are SGHTA and FQGNSA. This CDR3 is 13 amino acids long. Trimming cost V 0 bases and J 11 bases, with 13 bases left between them.

V usage is TRBV30 and J usage is TRBJ1-1; the D is unclear. CDR1 and CDR2 (germline): GTSNPN, SVGIG (reference sequence). Trimming cost V 2 bases and J 0 bases, with 7 bases left between them. This CDR3 has 13 residues. In DNA, the CDR3 is TGTGCCTGGAGTCCGCAGATGAACACTGAAGCTTTCTTT. Its protein product is CAWSPQMNTEAFF.

The rearrangement joins TRBV30 to TRBJ2-7; tentatively, D is TRBD2 (6 bases). From germline, CDR1 is GTSNPN and CDR2 SVGIG (reference sequence). This CDR3 is built from 12 residues. Between the trimmed V and J ends, which lost 5 bases and 6 bases, there was a span of 14 bases. The CDR3 DNA reads TGTGCCTGGGGACCGGGGGTTGGCGAGCAGTACTTC. It translates to CAWGPGVGEQYF.

This clone was seen only once. The DNA for the CDR3 is TGTGCCAGCAGCTTCCAGGGTTACGAGCAGTACTTC. Encoded protein: CASSFQGYEQYF. This rearrangement joins TRBV11-2 to TRBJ2-7, with D possibly being TRBD1 (5 bases). Trimming pared 3 bases from V and 4 bases from J, leaving 7 bases between. Germline values: CDR1 SGHAT, CDR2 FQNNGV. This CDR3 comprises 12 residues.

The V and J genes are TRBV29-1 and TRBJ1-2, with a possible D match to TRBD1 (6 bases). The germline gives CDR1 SQVTM, CDR2 ANQGSEA. The CDR3 runs 12 residues. Deletions cut 7 bases from V and 5 bases from J, with 14 bases between. The CDR3 sequence is CSASDSWYGYTF. As DNA, the CDR3 is TGCAGCGCCTCGGACAGCTGGTATGGCTACACCTTC. Filled out from reference TRBV29-1 and TRBJ1-2, the complete variable domain reads SAVISQKPSRDICQRGTSLTIQCQVDSQVTMMFWYRQQPGQSLTLIATANQGSEATYESGFVIDKFPISRPNLTFSTLTVSNMSPEDSSIYLCSASDSWYGYTFGSGTRLTVV.

The genes are TRBV6-6 and TRBJ1-3; a possible D gene is TRBD1 (5 bases). The ends were cut back, 6 bases at V and 0 bases at J, with 12 bases in the middle. This CDR3 has 15 residues. From germline, CDR1 is MNHNY and CDR2 SVGAGI (reference sequence). CDR3: CASSRDGFSGNTIYF. CDR3 coding DNA: TGTGCCAGCAGCCGGGACGGATTCTCTGGAAACACCATATATTTT.

This clone came up once. This chain links TRBV5-1 with TRBJ2-7; D perhaps matches TRBD1 (5 bases). V lost 2 bases, J lost 2 bases, and 8 bases lay in between. This CDR3 is 13 amino acids long. Looked up from germline, CDR1 is SGHRS and CDR2 is YFSETQ. This CDR3 is CASSFGAAYEQYF. CDR3 nucleotides: TGCGCCAGCAGCTTTGGGGCAGCCTACGAGCAGTACTTC.

The chain couples TRBV7-9 to TRBJ1-6; D unresolved. There are 12 residues in the CDR3. Germline V gives CDR1 SEHNR, CDR2 FQNEAQ (reference sequence). Trimming shortened V by 5 bases and J by 12 bases, and 11 bases separated the two germline ends. CDR3 DNA sequence: TGTGCCAGCAGCCCTTCTAACGGACCCCTCCACTTT. Its protein product is CASSPSNGPLHF.

This chain links TRBV7-2 with TRBJ2-1, with D possibly matching TRBD2 (5 bases). V was cut by 1 base and J by 9 bases, with 19 bases left in between. CDR3 length: 16 residues. Germline CDR1 is SGHTA and CDR2 is FQGNSA. Here the CDR3 reads CASSLGSGTTAAEQFF. DNA of the CDR3: TGTGCCAGCAGCTTAGGAAGCGGTACTACCGCTGCTGAGCAGTTCTTC.

This clone showed up just a few times. The J gene is TRBJ1-1, the V gene TRBV28; D is undetermined. CDR1 is MDHEN and CDR2 is SYDVKM in the germline V gene. The CDR3 is made up of 14 amino acids. Trimming pared 3 bases from V and 0 bases from J, leaving 8 bases between. CDR3: CASSLNSMNTEAFF. CDR3 nucleotide sequence: TGTGCCAGCAGTTTGAACAGTATGAACACTGAAGCTTTCTTT. The whole variable domain, filled in from reference TRBV28 and TRBJ1-1, reads DVKVTQSSRYLVKRTGEKVFLECVQDMDHENMFWYRQDPGLGLRLIYFSYDVKMKEKGDIPEGYSVSREKKERFSLILESASTNQTSMYLCASSLNSMNTEAFFGQGTRLTVV.

The chain recombines TRBV6-5 with TRBJ2-7, with D uncertain. V was clipped by 0 bases and J by 3 bases, with 12 bases between them. This CDR3 is built from 15 residues. Germline assignment: CDR1 MNHEY and CDR2 SVGAGI. The CDR3 here is CASSYSTHQNYEQYF. The DNA of the CDR3 is TGTGCCAGCAGTTACTCGACACACCAAAACTACGAGCAGTACTTC.

This clone was observed a few times. This rearrangement joins TRBV4-1 to TRBJ2-7; TRBD1 aligns across 9 bases. The CDR3 sequence is 16 residues long. V dropped 1 base and J dropped 3; count of bases not matched to a gene: 7. Germline values: CDR1 MGHRA, CDR2 YSYEKL. In DNA form, the CDR3 reads TGCGCCAGCAGCCAAGTAGATTTGGGACAGGGCTACGAGCAGTACTTC. This translates into CASSQVDLGQGYEQYF.

The CDR3 loop reads CAISEFQGEVGYTF. The CDR3 DNA reads TGTGCCATCAGTGAGTTCCAGGGGGAGGTTGGCTACACCTTC. The V gene is TRBV10-3, the J gene TRBJ1-2, with 7 positions matching TRBD1. Germline CDR1 ENHRY, CDR2 SYGVKD. The CDR3 extends over 14 amino acids. Trimming cost V 1 base and J 7 bases; bases outside gene matches: 6.

The chain employs TRBV19 and TRBJ2-2; D is perhaps TRBD1 (6 bases). Deletions cut 5 bases from V and 6 bases from J, with 13 bases between. Germline-derived CDR1 and CDR2 are LNHDA and SQIVND (reference sequence). This CDR3 spans 14 amino acids. DNA for the CDR3: TGTGCCAGTAGTCGACAGGATACGGCCGGGGAGCTGTTTTTT. This gives the protein CASSRQDTAGELFF. Filled out from reference TRBV19 and TRBJ2-2, the complete variable domain reads DGGITQSPKYLFRKEGQNVTLSCEQNLNHDAMYWYRQDPGQGLRLIYYSQIVNDFQKGDIAEGYSVSREKKESFPLTVTSAQKNPTAFYLCASSRQDTAGELFFGEGSRLTVL.

The chain carries TRBV6-5 and TRBJ1-2; the match to TRBD1 covers 8 bases. V shed 2 bases, J shed 8 bases, and the junction held 7 bases outside the gene matches. The germline V gene has CDR1 MNHEY and CDR2 SVGAGI. The CDR3 is made up of 14 amino acids. The CDR3 sequence is CASSYGQGARGYTF. CDR3 in DNA: TGTGCCAGCAGTTACGGGCAGGGGGCGCGGGGCTACACCTTC.

This sequence joins TRBV5-1 and TRBJ2-7, with a possible D match to TRBD1 (6 bases). The CDR3 is 15 residues long. Germline V lookup: CDR1 SGHRS, CDR2 YFSETQ. Deletions cut 0 bases from V and 0 bases from J, with 10 bases between. This CDR3 is CASSLDRDASYEQYF. CDR3 DNA sequence: TGCGCCAGCAGCTTGGACAGGGACGCCTCCTACGAGCAGTACTTC.